These 10 T cell receptor beta chains were all obtained from the same sample, sequenced in a study of blood T cell repertoires in COVID-19. Profiling relied on immunoSEQ multiplex PCR, and the TCRdb table lists in-frame clones only, not all of them. The sample includes approximately 97,000 clones, approximately 82% of them seen just once. What was sequenced was peripheral blood. The receptors shown here come from a man between 60 and 75 years old with active or convalescent COVID-19.

This chain links TRBV19 with TRBJ2-3; D possibly corresponds to TRBD2 (6 bases). V was clipped by 6 bases and J by 0 bases, with 7 bases between them. This CDR3 is 13 amino acids long. Germline CDR1 and CDR2: LNHDA and SQIVND (reference sequence). DNA for the CDR3: TGTGCCAGTAGAGGGACTAGCACAGATACGCAGTATTTT. Its translation is CASRGTSTDTQYF.

This chain uses TRBV7-2 with TRBJ1-2, with D possibly matching TRBD1 (5 bases). The CDR3 is made up of 13 amino acids. Trimming took 5 bases from V and 3 from J, leaving 10 bases between them. The germline V gene encodes CDR1 SGHTA and CDR2 FQGNSA. CDR3: CASSSTGDYGYTF. CDR3 sequence (DNA): TGTGCCAGCAGCAGTACAGGAGACTATGGCTACACCTTC.

This clone was found a few times. The rearrangement uses TRBV7-6 and TRBJ1-5, with D perhaps TRBD1 (6 bases). Germline V gene data show CDR1 as SGHVS and CDR2 as FNYEAQ. The CDR3 covers 15 residues. V was trimmed by 0 bases and J by 4 bases, leaving 10 bases between them. As DNA, the CDR3 is TGTGCCAGCAGCTTAGCCGGCCAGGGGAATCAGCCCCAGCATTTT. It specifies CASSLAGQGNQPQHF.

This sequence joins TRBV9 and TRBJ2-1; D possibly corresponds to TRBD2 (6 bases). This CDR3 has 15 residues. V was trimmed by 2 bases and J by 1 base, leaving 10 bases between them. Germline V CDR1 and CDR2: SGDLS, YYNGEE. CDR3 region: CASSVGGESYNEQFF. The CDR3 bases are TGTGCCAGCAGCGTGGGCGGGGAGTCCTACAATGAGCAGTTCTTC.

The chain uses TRBV29-1 and TRBJ2-1; 13 nucleotides match TRBD2. Germline CDR1 is SQVTM and CDR2 is ANQGSEA. The CDR3 loop spans 16 amino acids. Trimming cost V 6 bases and J 5 bases; bases outside gene matches: 10. Here the CDR3 reads CSVGWTSGSLNNEQFF. The DNA for the CDR3 is TGCAGCGTCGGTTGGACTAGCGGGAGCCTTAACAATGAGCAGTTCTTC.

The chain couples TRBV10-2 to TRBJ1-5; D is perhaps TRBD1 (6 bases). This CDR3 comprises 15 residues. Germline CDR1 reads WSHSY; CDR2 reads SAAADI. The V end was cut by 0 bases, the J end by 1 base, with 7 bases between. CDR3 sequence: CASSESGQSNQPQHF. The CDR3 DNA sequence: TGCGCCAGCAGTGAGTCCGGACAGAGCAATCAGCCCCAGCATTTT.

This chain uses TRBV2 with TRBJ1-5; a weak D match, TRBD1 (6 bases). CDR3 length: 15 amino acids. Germline-derived CDR1 and CDR2 are SNHLY and FYNNEI. Trimming stripped 5 bases from V and 0 bases from J, with 11 bases between. The CDR3 DNA is TGTGCCAGCAGTCTGGACAGCTATAGCAATCAGCCCCAGCATTTT. Protein product: CASSLDSYSNQPQHF.

CDR3 sequence (DNA): TGTGCCAGCAGCTTATACGACAGGGACAATGAGCAGTTCTTC. Protein sequence: CASSLYDRDNEQFF. The J gene is TRBJ2-1, the V gene TRBV5-6, with 7 bases aligning to TRBD1. After removal of 2 bases from V and 5 bases from J, the junction contained 4 bases not matched to a gene. The CDR3 loop spans 14 amino acids. Germline lookup yields CDR1 SGHDT and CDR2 YYEEEE.

The chain employs TRBV27 and TRBJ2-3, with D perhaps matching TRBD2 (6 bases). The V end was cut by 8 bases, the J end by 6 bases, with 15 bases between. Germline assignment: CDR1 MNHEY and CDR2 SMNVEV (reference sequence). The CDR3 extends over 13 amino acids. The CDR3 region is CASRLGGPDTQYF. The CDR3 nucleotides read TGTGCCAGCCGCTTGGGGGGTCCGGATACGCAGTATTTT.

The chain couples TRBV19 to TRBJ1-5; a weak D match, TRBD1 (5 bases). Trimming cost V 9 bases and J 0 bases, with 9 bases left between them. This CDR3 is 13 amino acids long. Germline CDR1 and CDR2: LNHDA and SQIVND (reference sequence). CDR3 nucleotide sequence: TGTGCCAGCGGGGACTATAGCAATCAGCCCCAGCATTTT. Protein sequence: CASGDYSNQPQHF.